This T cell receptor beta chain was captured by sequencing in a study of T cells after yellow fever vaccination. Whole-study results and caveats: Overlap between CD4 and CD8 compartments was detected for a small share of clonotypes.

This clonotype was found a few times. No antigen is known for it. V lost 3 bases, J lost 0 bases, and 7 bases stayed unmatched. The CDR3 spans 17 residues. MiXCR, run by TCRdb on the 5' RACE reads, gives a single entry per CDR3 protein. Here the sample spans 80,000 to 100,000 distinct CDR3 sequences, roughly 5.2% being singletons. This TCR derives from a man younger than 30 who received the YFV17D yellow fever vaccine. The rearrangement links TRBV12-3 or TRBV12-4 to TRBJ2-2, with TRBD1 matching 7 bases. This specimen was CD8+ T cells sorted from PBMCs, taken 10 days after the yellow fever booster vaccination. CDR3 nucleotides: TGTGCCAGCAGTTTTCCGGGACAGAAGGCGAACACCGGGGAGCTGTTTTTT. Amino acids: CASSFPGQKANTGELFF.